A single sample gave rise to the 15 T cell receptor beta chains below, sequenced in a study of blood T cell repertoires in COVID-19. TCRdb keeps only in-frame clones here, not all; method: immunoSEQ multiplex PCR. Of more than 200,000 clones in the sample, 85% to 90% were seen once. The sequenced material came from peripheral blood. These receptors originate from a woman aged 55 to 70 with COVID-19, enrolled during active disease.

The V gene is TRBV19, the J gene TRBJ1-5; 7 bases are a match to TRBD1. This CDR3 is 12 amino acids long. V shed 6 bases, J shed 6 bases, and the junction held 2 bases outside the gene matches. The germline V gene has CDR1 LNHDA and CDR2 SQIVND (reference sequence). CDR3 loop: CASSTGVQPQHF. CDR3 coding DNA: TGTGCCAGTAGCACAGGGGTTCAGCCCCAGCATTTT.

The J gene is TRBJ2-3, the V gene TRBV19, with 9 bases that match TRBD2. Germline V gene data show CDR1 as LNHDA and CDR2 as SQIVND (reference sequence). V shed 5 bases, J shed 0 bases, and the junction held 15 bases outside the gene matches. CDR3 length: 19 amino acids. Here the CDR3 reads CASSHPGGIAGASTDTQYF. In DNA, the CDR3 is TGTGCCAGTAGTCACCCTGGAGGAATAGCGGGAGCTAGCACAGATACGCAGTATTTT.

The chain has TRBV6-1 and TRBJ2-7; TRBD2 agrees at 15 bases. CDR1 and CDR2 from the germline V gene are MNHNS and SASEGT. There are 18 residues in the CDR3. The trim removed 0 bases at V and 6 bases at J, leaving 9 bases unmatched. The CDR3 bases are TGTGCCAGCAGTGAAGCGCTTTGGACTAGCGGGAGGGCGGGCGAGCAGTACTTC. Protein: CASSEALWTSGRAGEQYF.

V gene TRBV19 combines with J gene TRBJ1-1; the match to TRBD1 covers 8 bases. CDR1 is LNHDA and CDR2 is SQIVND in the germline V gene (reference sequence). The V segment lost 2 bases and the J segment 1 base; nucleotides outside the gene matches: 6. The CDR3 extends over 16 amino acids. The CDR3 DNA reads TGTGCCAGTAGTATACGGCAGGGGGCGAGGAACACTGAAGCTTTCTTT. Translating gives CASSIRQGARNTEAFF.

This clone was picked up one time. J is TRBJ2-5 and V is TRBV5-1; TRBD1 aligns across 9 bases. Germline V gives CDR1 SGHRS, CDR2 YFSETQ. The CDR3 contains 14 residues. Trimming took 4 bases from V and 5 from J; bases not matched to a gene: 6. CDR3 nucleotides: TGCGCCAGCAGCCCGGGACAGGGATGGGAGACCCAGTACTTC. Protein sequence: CASSPGQGWETQYF.

V usage is TRBV14 and J usage is TRBJ2-7; TRBD1 agrees at 7 bases. Germline V gives CDR1 SGHDN, CDR2 FVKESK. CDR3 length equals 15 residues. The V and J ends lost 2 bases and 1 base, in that order; junction bases with no gene match: 5. DNA for the CDR3: TGTGCCAGCAGCCAAAAACGGACAGGTTCCTACGAGCAGTACTTC. Amino acid sequence: CASSQKRTGSYEQYF.

This chain links TRBV19 with TRBJ2-4; D might be TRBD1 (5 bases). Germline CDR1 reads LNHDA; CDR2 reads SQIVND (reference sequence). The CDR3 has 13 residues. V was clipped by 0 bases and J by 8 bases, with 8 bases between them. CDR3: CASSIDQGYIQYF. Here the CDR3 DNA reads TGTGCCAGTAGTATAGATCAGGGTTACATTCAGTACTTC.

The gene calls are TRBV6-1 and TRBJ1-5; D is unresolved. Trimming shortened V by 2 bases and J by 7 bases, and 12 bases separated the two germline ends. CDR1 is MNHNS, CDR2 SASEGT, per germline. This CDR3 contains 14 residues. The CDR3 loop reads CASSERGGYQPQHF. CDR3 in DNA: TGTGCCAGCAGTGAACGCGGAGGGTACCAGCCCCAGCATTTT.

The rearrangement joins TRBV7-9 to TRBJ2-2, with 10 nucleotides matching TRBD2. Germline CDR1 and CDR2: SEHNR and FQNEAQ (reference sequence). V was clipped by 1 base and J by 7 bases; unmatched bases: 6. This CDR3 comprises 16 residues. CDR3 DNA sequence: TGTGCCAGCAGCTTAGGGCTAGCGGGAGTTGTCGGGGAGCTGTTTTTT. This codes for CASSLGLAGVVGELFF.

The V gene is TRBV15, the J gene TRBJ1-1; 10 nucleotides agree with TRBD1. CDR3 length: 18 amino acids. Unmatched junction bases numbered 13, after V lost 6 bases and J lost 0 bases. Germline loops: CDR1 LNHNV, CDR2 YYDKDF (reference sequence). For the CDR3, the DNA is TGTGCCACCAGTCGGGACAGGGGCTCTCTATCCATGAACACTGAAGCTTTCTTT. It yields the protein CATSRDRGSLSMNTEAFF.

The genes are TRBV10-3 and TRBJ1-3, with D uncertain. This CDR3 is built from 11 residues. Looked up from germline, CDR1 is ENHRY and CDR2 is SYGVKD. Trimming pared 10 bases from V and 1 base from J, leaving 5 bases between. The CDR3 is CATLSGNTIYF. CDR3 coding DNA: TGTGCCACCTTGTCTGGAAACACCATATATTTT.

The CDR3 here is CASSVNAGDQPQHF. Here the CDR3 DNA reads TGTGCCAGCAGCGTAAACGCAGGGGATCAGCCCCAGCATTTT. The chain couples TRBV7-9 to TRBJ1-5, with D tentatively TRBD1 (6 bases). V gave up 5 bases and J gave up 5 bases, with 13 bases separating them. The CDR3 sequence is 14 residues long. Looked up from germline, CDR1 is SEHNR and CDR2 is FQNEAQ (reference sequence).

J is TRBJ1-3 and V is TRBV29-1, with unresolved D. V was trimmed by 2 bases and J by 1 base, leaving 9 bases between them. Germline-derived CDR1 and CDR2 are SQVTM and ANQGSEA. This CDR3 comprises 14 residues. The CDR3 protein is CSVESWESGNTIYF. The CDR3 region has the DNA TGCAGCGTTGAAAGCTGGGAGTCTGGAAACACCATATATTTT.

The genes are TRBV30 and TRBJ1-5; TRBD1 matches at 7 bases. Per the germline V gene, CDR1 is GTSNPN and CDR2 is SVGIG (reference sequence). Trimming removed 6 bases from V and 4 bases from J; junction bases left unmatched: 9. The CDR3 totals 14 residues. CDR3 sequence reads: CACGTAGRNQPQHF. As DNA, the CDR3 is TGTGCCTGCGGGACAGCCGGACGTAATCAGCCCCAGCATTTT.

The genes are TRBV28 and TRBJ1-4; weak D call: TRBD1 (5 bases). This CDR3 contains 18 residues. CDR1 is MDHEN and CDR2 is SYDVKM in the germline V gene. V dropped 4 bases and J dropped 3 bases, with 21 bases sitting between them. CDR3 nucleotide sequence: TGTGCCAGCAGTTGGTGGGGCGGGGGTTTCACGGCTAATGAAAAACTGTTTTTT. It specifies CASSWWGGGFTANEKLFF.